One TCR beta chain is described in this entry. The antigen is unknown. The record originates from a study of shared clonotypes between healthy human individuals. V was shortened by 3 bases and J by 0 bases, with 8 bases between the two germline ends. The CDR3 is made up of 15 amino acids. Looked up from germline, CDR1 is SGHDN and CDR2 is FVKESK. Study-wide results and caveats: Several donors held about 5.1% of naive CD4 clonotypes in common. Naive subsets generally exceeded memory subsets in estimated richness.

Study processing details: Filtering was not the same, since immunoSEQ gave junction-only sequences without quality scores. Clones were sequenced by immunoSEQ multiplex PCR, and TCRdb holds only the in-frame ones, with some missing. That table furnishes V, J and clone size, whereas the DNA furnished D and trimming. The sample has under 1,900,000 clones; about 98.5% are singletons. The clonotype comes from a man younger than 45 in good health. Sequences were obtained from naive CD4+ T cells sorted from blood. Subset meaning: CD45RA+ positively selected. This chain joins TRBV14 and TRBJ2-2, with D unresolved. The DNA of the CDR3 is TGTGCCAGCAGCCAGGGCAGCGCGAACACCGGGGAGCTGTTTTTT. It is translated as CASSQGSANTGELFF.